This T cell receptor beta chain was sequenced for a study of T cells in Graves' hyperthyroidism and ophthalmopathy. Whole-study findings and limits: The blood repertoire included most of the expanded thyroid clonotypes above 0.001. Ophthalmopathy and stable hyperthyroidism were told apart by a 13 V-J model.

Fresh 10 ml peripheral blood yielded PBMCs. Amplified TCR beta CDR3 regions came from RNA transcripts. The primer set for the first-round RT-PCR of the TCR CDR3 was HTBI. A single record per CDR3 protein comes from TCRdb applying MiXCR to the multiplex PCR reads. The table lists some 720,000 distinct CDR3 sequences, less than 20% of them singletons. This clonotype has ten or more counts. The antigen is undetermined. Sequenced sample: blood. This clonotype was sampled from a man aged 18-30 years with Graves' hyperthyroidism.

CDR3 protein: CASSFGDGTYEQYF. CDR3 coding DNA: TGTGCCAGCAGTTTTGGGGACGGAACCTACGAGCAGTACTTC. The J gene is TRBJ2-7, the V gene TRBV12-3 or TRBV12-4; either TRBD1 or TRBD2 may fit D (5 bases each). The V and J ends lost 3 bases and 2 bases respectively, with 11 bases between them. The CDR3 loop spans 14 amino acids.